These T cell receptor beta chains were read from a single sample in a study of T cell changes during pregnancy in multiple sclerosis. Only in-frame clones appear in the TCRdb table, and some are missing; sequencing was by immunoSEQ multiplex PCR. The data show 65,000 to 85,000 clones, around 90% seen once. The sample was peripheral blood, taken after pregnancy. The source of these receptors is a female donor with multiple sclerosis, enrolled in a pregnancy study. The CDR3 runs from the conserved cysteine through the conserved F or W. The D gene is left open where the match is weak. A row's size may be missing; if present it is once, few, many or a size class.

j_call v_call d_call clone_size cdr3_aa cdr3_nt
TRBJ1-3 TRBV7-2 TRBD1 once CASSYAGGGNTIYF TGTGCCAGCAGCTACGCAGGGGGCGGGAACACCATATATTTT
TRBJ1-1 TRBV2 TRBD1 NA CASSGDRDTEAFF TGTGCCAGCAGTGGGGACAGAGACACTGAAGCTTTCTTT
TRBJ2-3 TRBV5-1 NA NA CASSLDQGTDTQYF TGCGCCAGCAGCTTGGATCAGGGCACAGATACGCAGTATTTT
TRBJ1-4 TRBV5-8 NA NA CASSLGQKREKLFF TGTGCCAGCAGCTTGGGGCAAAAGCGGGAAAAACTGTTTTTT
TRBJ1-1 TRBV28 TRBD1 NA CASRRPTGMDTEAFF TGTGCCAGCAGGCGACCGACAGGGATGGACACTGAAGCTTTCTTT
TRBJ2-3 TRBV7-9 NA NA CASSPRDTQYF TGTGCCAGCAGTCCACGGGATACGCAGTATTTT
TRBJ2-2 TRBV28 NA NA CASSLVGDIGELFF TGTGCCAGCAGTTTGGTCGGGGACATCGGGGAGCTGTTTTTT
TRBJ2-7 TRBV4-1 TRBD2 NA CASSQSPSGAYEQYF TGCGCCAGCAGCCAGTCTCCTAGCGGGGCCTACGAGCAGTACTTC
TRBJ1-2 TRBV10-3 NA NA CAISEVGRGPTYGYTF TGTGCCATCAGTGAGGTCGGCAGGGGTCCAACCTATGGCTACACCTTC
TRBJ1-2 TRBV5-1 NA NA CASSLSAGGDGYTF TGCGCCAGCAGCTTGTCGGCAGGAGGGGATGGCTACACCTTC
TRBJ2-3 TRBV7-3 NA NA CASSLEGAYTDTQYF TGTGCCAGCAGCTTAGAAGGGGCTTACACAGATACGCAGTATTTT
TRBJ1-5 TRBV19 NA NA CASSIASNQPQHF TGTGCCAGTAGTATTGCGAGCAATCAGCCCCAGCATTTT
TRBJ2-7 TRBV30 TRBD2 NA CAWSVRWTSGKGNEQYF TGTGCCTGGAGTGTACGTTGGACTAGCGGGAAAGGAAACGAGCAGTACTTC
TRBJ2-5 TRBV7-9 NA NA CASSLVSETQYF TGTGCCAGCAGCTTAGTGTCTGAGACCCAGTACTTC
TRBJ2-2 TRBV6-4 NA NA CASSDSKRPHTGELFF TGTGCCAGCAGTGACTCGAAGCGGCCGCACACCGGGGAGCTGTTTTTT
TRBJ1-1 TRBV2 NA NA CASSDRGSKAFF TGTGCCAGCAGTGACAGGGGTAGCAAAGCTTTCTTT
TRBJ2-2 TRBV6-4 TRBD2 once CASSDSLAGGPGELFF TGTGCCAGCAGTGACTCGCTAGCGGGAGGGCCGGGGGAGCTGTTTTTT
TRBJ2-7 TRBV11-2 TRBD2 NA CASSFLTSGSYEQYF TGTGCCAGCAGCTTTCTCACTAGCGGGAGTTACGAGCAGTACTTC
TRBJ2-7 TRBV14 TRBD2 NA CASSHFSGLAGGAGSYEQYF TGTGCCAGCAGCCATTTCTCGGGACTAGCGGGAGGAGCCGGGTCCTACGAGCAGTACTTC
TRBJ1-1 TRBV5-1 TRBD1 NA CASSLAGGRGTEAFF TGCGCCAGCAGCCTTGCAGGGGGCCGGGGCACTGAAGCTTTCTTT
TRBJ1-3 TRBV6-5 NA NA CASSYSGGSGNTIYF TGTGCCAGCAGTTACTCGGGGGGGTCTGGAAACACCATATATTTT
TRBJ2-1 TRBV14 NA NA CASSPLGGNEQFF TGTGCCAGCAGCCCGTTAGGGGGCAATGAGCAGTTCTTC
TRBJ2-1 TRBV30 TRBD2 NA CAWQNTPGLAGVGEQFF TGTGCCTGGCAAAATACTCCGGGACTAGCGGGGGTGGGTGAGCAGTTCTTC
TRBJ1-1 TRBV7-9 NA few CASSRPDSLEAFF TGTGCCAGCAGCCGGCCGGACAGCTTAGAAGCTTTCTTT
TRBJ1-2 TRBV30 NA NA CAWSVAGAFYGYTF TGTGCCTGGAGTGTAGCAGGGGCATTCTATGGCTACACCTTC
TRBJ2-5 TRBV5-1 NA NA CASSLESPVSETQYF TGCGCCAGCAGCTTGGAATCCCCGGTTTCAGAGACCCAGTACTTC
TRBJ2-7 TRBV7-3 TRBD2 NA CASSFVAGEDEQYF TGTGCCAGCAGCTTTGTAGCGGGAGAGGACGAGCAGTACTTC
TRBJ2-1 TRBV5-1 TRBD2 NA CASSSAGTTDSYNEQFF TGCGCCAGCAGCTCCGCCGGGACTACCGACTCCTACAATGAGCAGTTCTTC
TRBJ2-3 TRBV2 TRBD2 NA CASSEPPGLAGVADTQYF TGTGCCAGCAGTGAACCACCGGGACTAGCGGGAGTGGCAGATACGCAGTATTTT
TRBJ2-2 TRBV20-1 NA NA CSANRAGELFF TGCAGTGCCAACCGCGCCGGGGAGCTGTTTTTT
TRBJ1-3 TRBV6-1 TRBD1 NA CATWTGGNTIYF TGTGCCACCTGGACAGGGGGAAACACCATATATTTT
TRBJ1-1 TRBV18 NA NA CASSQAGANTEAFF TGTGCCAGCTCACAGGCAGGGGCGAACACTGAAGCTTTCTTT
TRBJ2-5 TRBV11-2 TRBD2 NA CASSPGLAGRTQYF TGTGCCAGCAGCCCGGGACTAGCGGGAAGAACCCAGTACTTC
TRBJ2-5 TRBV5-1 TRBD1 few CASSYTGEETQYF TGCGCCAGCAGCTATACAGGGGAAGAGACCCAGTACTTC
TRBJ2-3 TRBV4-3 NA NA CASSQDLGAQGTDTQYF TGCGCCAGCAGCCAAGATCTGGGCGCCCAGGGCACAGATACGCAGTATTTT
TRBJ2-5 TRBV4-1 NA NA CASSQGLGVDQETQYF TGCGCCAGCAGCCAAGGGCTCGGGGTGGACCAAGAGACCCAGTACTTC
TRBJ2-1 TRBV5-1 NA NA CASSLVSRSYNEQFF TGCGCCAGCAGCTTGGTTAGCCGCTCCTACAATGAGCAGTTCTTC
TRBJ2-7 TRBV2 TRBD2 NA CASSEWSGRPGGEQYF TGTGCCAGCAGTGAGTGGAGCGGGAGGCCGGGGGGCGAGCAGTACTTC
TRBJ2-7 TRBV4-3 TRBD2 NA CASSQDAVSGRLYYEQYF TGCGCCAGCAGCCAGGACGCCGTAAGCGGGAGATTGTACTACGAGCAGTACTTC
TRBJ2-3 TRBV10-3 TRBD2 NA CAISETSWESTDTQYF TGTGCCATCAGCGAGACTAGCTGGGAGAGCACAGATACGCAGTATTTT
TRBJ1-1 TRBV6-5 TRBD1 NA CASRPNTGDTEAFF TGTGCCAGCAGGCCCAATACAGGGGACACTGAAGCTTTCTTT
TRBJ2-7 TRBV5-4 NA NA CASSKDSSYEQYF TGTGCCAGCAGCAAGGACAGCTCCTACGAGCAGTACTTC
TRBJ2-2 TRBV5-1 TRBD2 once CASSLGLAGGNTGELFF TGCGCCAGCAGCTTGGGACTAGCGGGAGGGAACACCGGGGAGCTGTTTTTT
TRBJ1-2 TRBV30 TRBD1 NA CAWSTGGIGGGYTF TGTGCCTGGAGTACAGGGGGCATTGGTGGTGGCTACACCTTC
TRBJ2-1 TRBV4-2 NA medium-sized CASSQGDSDVRYNEQFF TGTGCCAGCAGCCAAGGGGACTCTGACGTACGCTACAATGAGCAGTTCTTC
TRBJ2-1 TRBV5-1 TRBD1 NA CASSPGTGGYNEQFF TGCGCCAGCAGCCCAGGGACAGGGGGCTACAATGAGCAGTTCTTC
TRBJ2-1 TRBV27 NA NA CATGWSGNNEQFF TGTGCCACAGGATGGTCTGGTAACAATGAGCAGTTCTTC
TRBJ1-2 TRBV6-4 TRBD1 NA CASSDGDSHGYTF TGTGCCAGCAGTGACGGGGACAGTCATGGCTACACCTTC
TRBJ1-5 TRBV27 NA NA CASSFNTGNQPQHF TGTGCCAGCAGTTTTAATACAGGGAATCAGCCCCAGCATTTT